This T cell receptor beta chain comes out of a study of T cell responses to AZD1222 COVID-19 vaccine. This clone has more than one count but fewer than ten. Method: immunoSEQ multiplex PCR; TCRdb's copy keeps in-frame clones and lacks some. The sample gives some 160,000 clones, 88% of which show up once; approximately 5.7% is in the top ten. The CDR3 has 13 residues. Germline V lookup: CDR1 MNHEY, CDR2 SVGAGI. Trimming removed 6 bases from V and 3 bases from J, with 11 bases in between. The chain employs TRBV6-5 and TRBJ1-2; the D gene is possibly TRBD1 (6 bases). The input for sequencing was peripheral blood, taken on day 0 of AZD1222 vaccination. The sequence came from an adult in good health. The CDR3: CASSPGQYYGYTF. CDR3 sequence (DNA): TGTGCCAGCAGCCCCGGACAGTACTATGGCTACACCTTC.